The table lists the clone carrying this T cell receptor (beta chain) with a few counts. Its specificity is not known. Amplification by 5'RACE using constant-segment primers produced TCR alpha and TCR beta cDNA libraries that carried sample barcodes and UMIs. TCRdb itself ran the 5' RACE reads through MiXCR, one entry per CDR3 protein. This table has 450,000 or so distinct CDR3 sequences, approximately 23% appearing once. The sample comes from a study of T-cell memory formation after mild COVID-19. Per germline, CDR1 KGHDR and CDR2 SFDVKD. This CDR3 has 14 amino acids. V lost 2 bases to trimming and J lost 1 base, with 8 bases between them. Study-level points and caveats: Nothing showed for sure that second-wave clones peaking on day 37 were SARS-CoV-2 specific. Researchers found some responding clones in pre-infection memory, a sign that cross-reactive memory joined.

This chain joins TRBV24-1 and TRBJ2-7; TRBD2 might be the D (5 bases). What was sequenced was PBMCs or a T cell subset sorted from them (not recorded which). The TCR was taken from an adult woman who had mild COVID-19 (a few samples of this study predate the infection). Cell type and time point are not known. CDR3 sequence: CATSDSGNSYEQYF. The CDR3 DNA is TGTGCCACCAGTGATTCCGGGAATTCCTACGAGCAGTACTTC.